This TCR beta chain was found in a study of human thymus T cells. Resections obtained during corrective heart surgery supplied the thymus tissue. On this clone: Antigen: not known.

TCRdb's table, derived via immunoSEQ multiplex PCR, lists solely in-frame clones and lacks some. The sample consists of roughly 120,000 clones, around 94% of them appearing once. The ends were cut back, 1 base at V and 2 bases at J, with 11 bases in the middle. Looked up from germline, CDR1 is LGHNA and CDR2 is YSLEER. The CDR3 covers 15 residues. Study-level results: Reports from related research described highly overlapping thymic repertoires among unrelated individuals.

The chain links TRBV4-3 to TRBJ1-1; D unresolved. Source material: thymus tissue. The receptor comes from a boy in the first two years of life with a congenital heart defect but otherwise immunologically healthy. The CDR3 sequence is CASSQGTDLNTEAFF. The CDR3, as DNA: TGCGCCAGCAGCCAAGGGACGGATCTTAACACTGAAGCTTTCTTT.